This record concerns one T cell receptor beta chain sequence. Antigen specificity is unknown. Each PCR replicate from the sorted subsets contained about 210 ng DNA, which is some 30,000 T cell genomes. Original analysis: ImmunoSEQ output held junction-only sequences without quality scores, so filtering differed. Measured with immunoSEQ multiplex PCR; TCRdb has only the in-frame clones, and not every one. V and J calls and clone size are copied from that table; D and trimming were computed from the DNA. This table has millions of clones, roughly 94% appearing once. The record originates from a study of shared clonotypes between healthy human individuals. Germline V gives CDR1 SGHAT, CDR2 FQNNGV. Trimming took 8 bases from V and 5 from J, leaving 12 bases between them. The CDR3 loop spans 12 amino acids. Study observations and caveats: Clonotypes shared by all four sorted-subset donors had higher generation probabilities than non-shared clonotypes.

This TCR came from a young man in good health. The sequenced material came from naive CD4+ T cells sorted from blood. Noted subset: CD45RA+ positively selected. The chain recombines TRBV11-2 with TRBJ1-1; D is possibly TRBD1 (5 bases). The CDR3 DNA follows: TGTGCCAGCCGTGGGGGGAGGACTGAAGCTTTCTTT. Its protein is CASRGGRTEAFF.